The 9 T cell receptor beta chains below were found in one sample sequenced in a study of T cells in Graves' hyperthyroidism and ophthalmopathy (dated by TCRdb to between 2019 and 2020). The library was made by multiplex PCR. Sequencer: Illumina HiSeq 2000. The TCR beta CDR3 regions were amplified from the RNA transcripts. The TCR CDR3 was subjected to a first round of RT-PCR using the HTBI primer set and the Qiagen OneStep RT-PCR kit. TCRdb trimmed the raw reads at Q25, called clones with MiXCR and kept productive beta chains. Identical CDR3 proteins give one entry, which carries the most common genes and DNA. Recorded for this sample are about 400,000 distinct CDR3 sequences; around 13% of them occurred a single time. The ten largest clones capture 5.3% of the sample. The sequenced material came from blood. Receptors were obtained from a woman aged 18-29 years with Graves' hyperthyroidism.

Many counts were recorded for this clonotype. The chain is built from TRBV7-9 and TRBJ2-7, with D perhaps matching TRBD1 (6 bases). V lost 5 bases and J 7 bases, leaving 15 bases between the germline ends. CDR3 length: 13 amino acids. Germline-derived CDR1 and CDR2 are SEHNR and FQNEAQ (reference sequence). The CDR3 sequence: CASSLTSGTEQYF. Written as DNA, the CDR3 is TGTGCCAGCAGCCTCACCTCCGGGACAGAGCAGTACTTC.

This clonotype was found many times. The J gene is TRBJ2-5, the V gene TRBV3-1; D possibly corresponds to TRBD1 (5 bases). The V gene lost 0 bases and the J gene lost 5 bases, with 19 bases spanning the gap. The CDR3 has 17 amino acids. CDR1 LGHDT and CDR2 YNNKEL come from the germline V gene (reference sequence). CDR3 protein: CASSQERTLGLMETQYF. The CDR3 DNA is TGTGCCAGCAGCCAAGAAAGGACACTGGGGCTTATGGAGACCCAGTACTTC.

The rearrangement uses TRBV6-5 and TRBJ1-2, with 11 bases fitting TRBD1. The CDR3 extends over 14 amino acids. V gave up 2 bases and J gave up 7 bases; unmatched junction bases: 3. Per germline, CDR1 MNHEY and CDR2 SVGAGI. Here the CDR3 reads CASSYGQGAIGYTF. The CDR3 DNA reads TGTGCCAGCAGTTACGGACAGGGGGCGATTGGCTACACCTTC.

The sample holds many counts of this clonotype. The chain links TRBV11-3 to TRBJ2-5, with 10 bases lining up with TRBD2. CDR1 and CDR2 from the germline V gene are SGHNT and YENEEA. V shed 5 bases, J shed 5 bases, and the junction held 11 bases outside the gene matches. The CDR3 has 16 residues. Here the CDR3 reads CASSTRSLAGEETQYF. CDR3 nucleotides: TGTGCCAGCAGCACCAGAAGTCTAGCGGGAGAGGAGACCCAGTACTTC.

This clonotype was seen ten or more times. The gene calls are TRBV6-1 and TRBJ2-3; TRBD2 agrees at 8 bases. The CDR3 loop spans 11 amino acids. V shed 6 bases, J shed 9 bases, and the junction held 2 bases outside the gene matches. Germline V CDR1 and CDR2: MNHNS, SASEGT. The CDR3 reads CASRREGTQYF. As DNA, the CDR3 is TGTGCCAGCAGACGGGAGGGCACGCAGTATTTT.

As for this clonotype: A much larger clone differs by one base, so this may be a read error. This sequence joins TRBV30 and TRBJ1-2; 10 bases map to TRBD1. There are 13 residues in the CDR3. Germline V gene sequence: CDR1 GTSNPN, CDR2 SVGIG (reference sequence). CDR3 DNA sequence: TGTGCCTGGCGTGTTGGACAGGGGGACGGCTACACCTTC. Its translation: CAWRVGQGDGYTF.

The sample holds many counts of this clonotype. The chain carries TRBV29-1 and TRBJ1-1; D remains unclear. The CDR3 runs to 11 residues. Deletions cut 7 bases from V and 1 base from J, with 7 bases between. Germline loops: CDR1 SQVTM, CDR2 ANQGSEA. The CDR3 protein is CSAHKNTEAFF. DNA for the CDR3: TGCAGCGCACACAAGAACACTGAAGCTTTCTTT. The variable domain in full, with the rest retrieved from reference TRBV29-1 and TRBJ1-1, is SAVISQKPSRDICQRGTSLTIQCQVDSQVTMMFWYRQQPGQSLTLIATANQGSEATYESGFVIDKFPISRPNLTFSTLTVSNMSPEDSSIYLCSAHKNTEAFFGQGTRLTVV.

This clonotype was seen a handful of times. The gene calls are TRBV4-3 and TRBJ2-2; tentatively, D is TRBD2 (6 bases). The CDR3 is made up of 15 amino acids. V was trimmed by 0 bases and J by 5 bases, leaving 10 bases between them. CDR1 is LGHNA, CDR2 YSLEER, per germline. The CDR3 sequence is CASSQDLGRTGELFF. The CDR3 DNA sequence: TGCGCCAGCAGCCAAGATCTAGGGAGGACCGGGGAGCTGTTTTTT.

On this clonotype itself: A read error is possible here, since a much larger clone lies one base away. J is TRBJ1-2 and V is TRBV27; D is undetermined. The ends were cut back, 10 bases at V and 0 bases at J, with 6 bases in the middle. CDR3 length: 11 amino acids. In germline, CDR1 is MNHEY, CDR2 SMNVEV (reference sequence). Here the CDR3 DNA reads TGTGCCACCAAATCTAACTATGGCTACACCTTC. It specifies CATKSNYGYTF.